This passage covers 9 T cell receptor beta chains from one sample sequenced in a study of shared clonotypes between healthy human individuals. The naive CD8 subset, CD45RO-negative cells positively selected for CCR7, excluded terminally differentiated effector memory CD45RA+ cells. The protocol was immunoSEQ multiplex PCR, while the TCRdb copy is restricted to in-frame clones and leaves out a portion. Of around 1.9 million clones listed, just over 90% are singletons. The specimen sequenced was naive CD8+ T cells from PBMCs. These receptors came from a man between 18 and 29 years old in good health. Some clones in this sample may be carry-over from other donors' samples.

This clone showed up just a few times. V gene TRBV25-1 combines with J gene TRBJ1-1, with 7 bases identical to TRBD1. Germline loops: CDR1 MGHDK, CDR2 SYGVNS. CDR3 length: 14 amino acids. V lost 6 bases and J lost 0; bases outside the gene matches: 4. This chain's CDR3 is CASSPTGMNTEAFF. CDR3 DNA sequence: TGTGCCAGCAGCCCGACAGGGATGAACACTGAAGCTTTCTTT.

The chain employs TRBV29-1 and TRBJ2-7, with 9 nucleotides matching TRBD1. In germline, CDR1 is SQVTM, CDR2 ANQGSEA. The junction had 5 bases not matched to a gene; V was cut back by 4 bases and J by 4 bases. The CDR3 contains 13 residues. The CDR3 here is CSVVGTGPYEQYF. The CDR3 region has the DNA TGCAGCGTTGTGGGGACAGGGCCATACGAGCAGTACTTC.

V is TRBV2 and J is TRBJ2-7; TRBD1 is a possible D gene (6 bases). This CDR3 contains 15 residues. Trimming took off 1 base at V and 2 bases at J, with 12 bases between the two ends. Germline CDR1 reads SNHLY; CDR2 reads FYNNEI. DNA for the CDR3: TGTGCCAGCAGTGAAGAATACAGGGTCACCTACGAGCAGTACTTC. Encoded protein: CASSEEYRVTYEQYF.

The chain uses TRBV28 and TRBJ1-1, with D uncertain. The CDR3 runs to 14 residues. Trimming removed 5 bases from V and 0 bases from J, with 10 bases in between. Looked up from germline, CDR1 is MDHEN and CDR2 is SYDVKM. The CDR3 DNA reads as TGTGCCAGCAGTAGTGACCGTGTGAACACTGAAGCTTTCTTT. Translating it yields CASSSDRVNTEAFF.

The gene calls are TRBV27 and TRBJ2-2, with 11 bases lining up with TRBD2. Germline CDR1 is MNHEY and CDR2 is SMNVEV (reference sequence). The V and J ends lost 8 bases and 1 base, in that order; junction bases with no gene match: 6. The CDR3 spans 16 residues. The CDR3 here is CASGLLAGVNTGELFF. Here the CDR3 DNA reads TGTGCCAGCGGCTTACTAGCGGGAGTGAACACCGGGGAGCTGTTTTTT.

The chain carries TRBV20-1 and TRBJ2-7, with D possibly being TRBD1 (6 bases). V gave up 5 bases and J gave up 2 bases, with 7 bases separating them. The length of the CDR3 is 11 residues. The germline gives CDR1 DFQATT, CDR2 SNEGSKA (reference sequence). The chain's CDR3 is CSAWTAYEQYF. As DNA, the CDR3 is TGCAGTGCTTGGACAGCCTACGAGCAGTACTTC.

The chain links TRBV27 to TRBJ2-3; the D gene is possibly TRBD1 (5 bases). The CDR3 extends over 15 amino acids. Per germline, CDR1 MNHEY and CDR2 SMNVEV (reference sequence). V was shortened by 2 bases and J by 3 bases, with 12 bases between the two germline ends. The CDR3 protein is CASSLRESGTDTQYF. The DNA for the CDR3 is TGTGCCAGCAGTTTAAGGGAATCAGGGACAGATACGCAGTATTTT.

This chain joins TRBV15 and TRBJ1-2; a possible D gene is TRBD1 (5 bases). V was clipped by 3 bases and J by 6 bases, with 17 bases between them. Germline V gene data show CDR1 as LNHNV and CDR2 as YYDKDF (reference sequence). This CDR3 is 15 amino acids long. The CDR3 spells CATSSSRGRADGYTF. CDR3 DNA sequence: TGTGCCACCAGCAGTTCCCGGGGCAGGGCGGATGGCTACACCTTC.

CDR3 loop: CASSLVPGDEQYF. The CDR3 DNA reads as TGCGCCAGCAGCTTGGTTCCCGGGGACGAGCAGTACTTC. The chain links TRBV5-1 to TRBJ2-7; maybe TRBD2 (5 bases). The ends were cut back, 0 bases at V and 5 bases at J, with 9 bases in the middle. This CDR3 spans 13 amino acids. Germline V lookup: CDR1 SGHRS, CDR2 YFSETQ.